This T cell receptor (beta chain) was captured by sequencing in a study of cytomegalovirus exposure and HLA in healthy donors. Study-wide findings and caveats: The study dropped some indistinguishable V segments, TRBV6-2 and TRBV6-3 among them. There were some public TCRs occurring in many donors, but most TCR sequences were rare.

CDR3 length: 17 amino acids. The germline V gene encodes CDR1 MDHEN and CDR2 SYDVKM. The J segment lost 7 bases and the V segment lost 5 bases, leaving 9 bases of the junction unmatched. This PCR relied on a set of 60 Vbeta primers and 13 Jbeta primers. Profiling relied on immunoSEQ multiplex PCR, and the TCRdb table lists in-frame clones only, not all of them. Of 150,000 to 200,000 clones in the sample, roughly 85% were seen once. This clone was observed a handful of times. Its target is unknown. The source material was PBMCs. The clonotype originates from a woman aged 45-65 years in good health and CMV-seronegative. V usage is TRBV28 and J usage is TRBJ2-1, with 15 bases identical to TRBD2. DNA of the CDR3: TGTGCCAGCAGTCCTCGGACTAGCGGGAGGGCCGAGAATGAGCAGTTCTTC. This gives the protein CASSPRTSGRAENEQFF. The whole variable domain, remainder taken from reference TRBV28 and TRBJ2-1, is DVKVTQSSRYLVKRTGEKVFLECVQDMDHENMFWYRQDPGLGLRLIYFSYDVKMKEKGDIPEGYSVSREKKERFSLILESASTNQTSMYLCASSPRTSGRAENEQFFGPGTRLTVL.